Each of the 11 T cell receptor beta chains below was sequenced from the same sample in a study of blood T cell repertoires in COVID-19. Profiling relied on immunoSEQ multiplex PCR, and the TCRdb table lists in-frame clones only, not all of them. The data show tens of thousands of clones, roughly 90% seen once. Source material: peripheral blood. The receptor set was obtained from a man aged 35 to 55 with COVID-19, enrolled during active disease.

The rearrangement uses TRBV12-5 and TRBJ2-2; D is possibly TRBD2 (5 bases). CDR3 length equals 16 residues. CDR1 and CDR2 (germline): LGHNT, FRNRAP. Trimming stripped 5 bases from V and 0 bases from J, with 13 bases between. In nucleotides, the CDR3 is TGTGCTAGTGGTCCCACGGACGGGACGAACACCGGGGAGCTGTTTTTT. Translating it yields CASGPTDGTNTGELFF. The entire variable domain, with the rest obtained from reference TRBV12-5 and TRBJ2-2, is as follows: DARVTQTPRHKVTEMGQEVTMRCQPILGHNTVFWYRQTMMQGLELLAYFRNRAPLDDSGMPKDRFSAEMPDATLATLKIQPSEPRDSAVYFCASGPTDGTNTGELFFGEGSRLTVL.

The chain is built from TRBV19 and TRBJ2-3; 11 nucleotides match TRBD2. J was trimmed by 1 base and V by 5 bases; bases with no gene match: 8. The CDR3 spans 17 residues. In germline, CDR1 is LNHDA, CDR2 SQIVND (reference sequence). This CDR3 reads CASSAMTSGIGTDTQYF. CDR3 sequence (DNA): TGTGCCAGTAGTGCGATGACTAGCGGGATCGGCACAGATACGCAGTATTTT.

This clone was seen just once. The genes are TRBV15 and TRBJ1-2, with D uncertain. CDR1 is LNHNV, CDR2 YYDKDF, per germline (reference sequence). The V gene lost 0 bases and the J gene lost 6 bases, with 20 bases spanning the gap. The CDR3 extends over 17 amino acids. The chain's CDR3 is CATSREKRLAGWDGYTF. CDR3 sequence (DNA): TGTGCCACCAGCAGAGAAAAACGTTTGGCAGGCTGGGATGGCTACACCTTC. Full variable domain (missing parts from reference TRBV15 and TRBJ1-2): DAMVIQNPRYQVTQFGKPVTLSCSQTLNHNVMYWYQQKSSQAPKLLFHYYDKDFNNEADTPDNFQSRRPNTSFCFLDIRSPGLGDTAMYLCATSREKRLAGWDGYTFGSGTRLTVV.

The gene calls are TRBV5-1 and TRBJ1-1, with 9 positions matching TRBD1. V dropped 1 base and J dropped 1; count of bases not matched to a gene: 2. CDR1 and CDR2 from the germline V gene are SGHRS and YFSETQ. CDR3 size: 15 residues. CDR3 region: CASSLMGQGNTEAFF. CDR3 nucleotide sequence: TGCGCCAGCAGCTTGATGGGACAGGGGAACACTGAAGCTTTCTTT.

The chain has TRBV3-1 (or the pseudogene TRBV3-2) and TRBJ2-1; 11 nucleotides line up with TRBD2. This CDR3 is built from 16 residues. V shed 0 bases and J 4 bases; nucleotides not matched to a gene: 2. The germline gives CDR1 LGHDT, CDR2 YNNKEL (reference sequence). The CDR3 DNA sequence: TGTGCCAGCAGCCAAGATAGACTAGCGGGGTACAATGAGCAGTTCTTC. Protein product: CASSQDRLAGYNEQFF.

The chain's CDR3 is CASSSRTGGNEKLFF. The DNA of the CDR3 is TGTGCCAGCAGTTCTAGGACAGGGGGGAATGAAAAACTGTTTTTT. The rearrangement uses TRBV28 and TRBJ1-4, with 10 bases lining up with TRBD1. The CDR3 spans 15 residues. V gave up 4 bases and J gave up 5 bases; unmatched junction bases: 4. Germline-derived CDR1 and CDR2 are MDHEN and SYDVKM.

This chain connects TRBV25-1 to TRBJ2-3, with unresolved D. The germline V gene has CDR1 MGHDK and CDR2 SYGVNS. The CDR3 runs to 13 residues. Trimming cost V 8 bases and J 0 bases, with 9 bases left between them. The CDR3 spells CASSLGSTDTQYF. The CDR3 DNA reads TGTGCCAGCTCTCTAGGTAGCACAGATACGCAGTATTTT. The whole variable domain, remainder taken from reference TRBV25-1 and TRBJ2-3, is EADIYQTPRYLVIGTGKKITLECSQTMGHDKMYWYQQDPGMELHLIHYSYGVNSTEKGDLSSESTVSRIRTEHFPLTLESARPSHTSQYLCASSLGSTDTQYFGPGTRLTVL.

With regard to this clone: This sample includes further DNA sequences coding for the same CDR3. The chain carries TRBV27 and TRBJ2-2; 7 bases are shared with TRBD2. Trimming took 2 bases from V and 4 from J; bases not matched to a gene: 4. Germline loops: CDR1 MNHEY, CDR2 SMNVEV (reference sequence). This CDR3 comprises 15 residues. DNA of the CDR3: TGTGCCAGCAGTTTAGGGACTATACCCACCGGGGAGCTGTTTTTT. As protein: CASSLGTIPTGELFF.

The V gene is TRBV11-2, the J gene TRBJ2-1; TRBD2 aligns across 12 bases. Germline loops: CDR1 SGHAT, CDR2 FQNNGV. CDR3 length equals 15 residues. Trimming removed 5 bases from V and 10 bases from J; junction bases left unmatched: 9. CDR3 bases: TGTGCCAGCAGCATGCCTAGCGGGGGGGCTGGGGAGCAGTTCTTC. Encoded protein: CASSMPSGGAGEQFF.

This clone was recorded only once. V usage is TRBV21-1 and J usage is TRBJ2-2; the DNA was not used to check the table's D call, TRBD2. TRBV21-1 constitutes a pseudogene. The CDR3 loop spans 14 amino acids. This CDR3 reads CASPGGTNTGELFF. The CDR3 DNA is TGTGCCAGCCCCGGGGGAACGAACACCGGGGAGCTGTTTTTT.

CDR3 DNA: TGCGCCAGCAGCAGCGGACTAGACTCCTACAATGAGCAGTTCTTC. This gives the protein CASSSGLDSYNEQFF. The chain couples TRBV5-1 to TRBJ2-1; 7 nucleotides match TRBD2. Looked up from germline, CDR1 is SGHRS and CDR2 is YFSETQ. This CDR3 spans 15 amino acids. Trimming removed 4 bases from V and 0 bases from J; junction bases left unmatched: 4. Filled out from reference TRBV5-1 and TRBJ2-1, the complete variable domain reads KAGVTQTPRYLIKTRGQQVTLSCSPISGHRSVSWYQQTPGQGLQFLFEYFSETQRNKGNFPGRFSGRQFSNSRSEMNVSTLELGDSALYLCASSSGLDSYNEQFFGPGTRLTVL.